This T cell receptor (beta chain) stems from a study of cytomegalovirus exposure and HLA in healthy donors. General study findings and limits: Later on, a genetic analysis was performed. It linked a missense variant in DCLRE1C with V- and J-gene trimming of TCR beta.

As to this clone: Its antigen is still unknown. The junction departs from germline at one end; a sequencing error may be responsible.

From germline, CDR1 is SSHAT and CDR2 FNYEAQ (reference sequence). The CDR3 covers 16 residues. Researchers ran the PCR with 60 Vbeta and 13 Jbeta primers. This table comes from immunoSEQ multiplex PCR, and its TCRdb copy is limited to in-frame clones, with some not included. The repertoire holds around 130,000 clones, with around 79% as singletons. The J gene is TRBJ1-2, the V gene TRBV7-7; D uncertain. The sequence was obtained from a woman between 35 and 50 years old in good health and CMV-seropositive. The material sequenced was PBMCs. Written as DNA, the CDR3 is TGTGCTAGCAGCTTAGGGTGGTGTGGGCAGGCCTATGGCTACACCTTC. Protein: CASSLGWCGQAYGYTF.